This T cell receptor (beta chain) appears in the sequencing data of a study of blood T cells in healthy people across ages. Study findings and constraints: The donors' CMV status was not determined, possibly confounding changes in expanded clonotypes.

Per sample, extraction of total RNA gave at least 5 micrograms in every case. V lost 4 bases to trimming and J lost 5 bases, with 15 bases between them. The CDR3 has 15 residues. Germline CDR1 SGHTA, CDR2 FQGNSA. This clonotype was observed a few times. The antigen remains undetermined. A second PCR, run for roughly 7 to 12 cycles, used a sample-barcoded 5' primer plus a J-beta primer mix. TCRdb redid the calling of the 5' RACE reads with MiXCR, one entry per CDR3 protein. The sample has 850,000 to 1,100,000 distinct CDR3 sequences, more than 30% seen once. The chain recombines TRBV7-2 with TRBJ2-1, with D possibly matching TRBD1 (5 bases). This receptor was identified in a man younger than 30 in good health. Sequencing was carried out using blood. The CDR3 DNA follows: TGTGCCAGCAGCTATTATCAGGGTACCCACAATGAGCAGTTCTTC. Translated, it gives CASSYYQGTHNEQFF. The entire variable domain, with the rest obtained from reference TRBV7-2 and TRBJ2-1, is as follows: GAGVSQSPSNKVTEKGKDVELRCDPISGHTALYWYRQSLGQGLEFLIYFQGNSAPDKSGLPSDRFSAERTGGSVSTLTIQRTQQEDSAVYLCASSYYQGTHNEQFFGPGTRLTVL.